This TCR beta chain was sequenced during a study of cytotoxic CD8 clonotypes in ibrutinib-treated CLL. About the research overall: The study included around twelve relapsed/refractory and 15 treatment-naive patients; under 18 had IGHV unmutated disease. Productive templates per sample averaged almost 260,000; productive rearrangements, roughly 100,000.

This table comes from immunoSEQ multiplex PCR, and its TCRdb copy is limited to in-frame clones, with some not included. Of fewer than 5,000 clones in the sample, roughly 80% are singletons; the top ten hold about 20%. The sequencing used PBMCs, collected before ibrutinib treatment. The receptor comes from a human donor with chronic lymphocytic leukemia.

The DNA for the CDR3 is TGTGCCAGCAGGAGGCGGGAGAACGAAAAACTGTTTTTT. It is translated as CASRRRENEKLFF. V is TRBV13 and J is TRBJ1-4; unclear D gene. This CDR3 spans 13 amino acids. V lost 6 bases and J lost 8, with 13 bases in between. Germline assignment: CDR1 PRHDT and CDR2 FYEKMQ (reference sequence).